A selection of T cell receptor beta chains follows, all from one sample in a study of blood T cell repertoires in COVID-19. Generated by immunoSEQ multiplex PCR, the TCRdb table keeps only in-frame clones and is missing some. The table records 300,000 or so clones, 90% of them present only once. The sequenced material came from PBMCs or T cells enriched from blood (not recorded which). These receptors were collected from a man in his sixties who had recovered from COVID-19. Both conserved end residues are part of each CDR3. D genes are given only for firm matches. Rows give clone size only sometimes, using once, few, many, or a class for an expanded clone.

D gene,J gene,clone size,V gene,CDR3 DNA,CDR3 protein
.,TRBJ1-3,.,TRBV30,TGTGCCTGGAGTGTTGGAGGGATCAGCTCTGGAAACACCATATATTTT,CAWSVGGISSGNTIYF
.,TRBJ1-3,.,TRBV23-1,TGCGCCAGCAGTCAATCGCGGGGGGTTGCTGGAAACACCATATATTTT,CASSQSRGVAGNTIYF
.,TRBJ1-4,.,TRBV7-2,TGTGCCAGCAGCTGGCAGACAGGCGTCGGTGAAAAACTGTTTTTT,CASSWQTGVGEKLFF
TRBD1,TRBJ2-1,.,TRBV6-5,TGTGCCAGCAGCCCACGCCGAGACAGGGGTGAGCAGTTCTTC,CASSPRRDRGEQFF
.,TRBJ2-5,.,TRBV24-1,TGTGCCACCAGTGGATTTTGGGGTACAGGACACCAAGAGACCCAGTACTTC,CATSGFWGTGHQETQYF
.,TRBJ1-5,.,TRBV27,TGTGCCAGCAGTCATCCGGGGAGCAATCAGCCCCAGCATTTT,CASSHPGSNQPQHF
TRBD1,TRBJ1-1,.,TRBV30,TGTGCCTGGAGGGTGGACAGGGGGCAAGGGGGGAACACTGAAGCTTTCTTT,CAWRVDRGQGGNTEAFF
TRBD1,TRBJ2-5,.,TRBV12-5,TGTGCTAGTGCCCTGCCCGCCGGGGACAGGGTATCAGAGACCCAGTACTTC,CASALPAGDRVSETQYF
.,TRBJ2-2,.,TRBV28,TGTGCCAGCAGGAACCGGGGGGAGCTGTTTTTT,CASRNRGELFF
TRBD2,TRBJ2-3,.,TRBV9,TGTGCCAGCAGCGTAGACTGGCGGGAGTATGGGAGAACAGATACGCAGTATTTT,CASSVDWREYGRTDTQYF
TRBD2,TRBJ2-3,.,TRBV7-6,TGTGCCAGCAGCTTACGACCGACGCGGGAGATGGACACAGATACGCAGTATTTT,CASSLRPTREMDTDTQYF
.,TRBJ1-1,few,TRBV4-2,TGTGCCAGCAGCCATCTAGGGGGGGGAAGTCAAAACACTGAAGCTTTCTTT,CASSHLGGGSQNTEAFF
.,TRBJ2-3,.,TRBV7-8,TGTGCCAGCAGCTTAGCGGGCGGACATAGCACAGATACGCAGTATTTT,CASSLAGGHSTDTQYF
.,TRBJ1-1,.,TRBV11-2,TGTGCCAGCAGCTTATTTGCGGGCAGCCCGAACACTGAAGCTTTCTTT,CASSLFAGSPNTEAFF
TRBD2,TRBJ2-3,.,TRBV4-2,TGTGCCAGCAGCCAAGTCGTGGCGGGGGAAGACCAAATGGATACGCAGTATTTT,CASSQVVAGEDQMDTQYF
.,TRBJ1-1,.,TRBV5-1,TGCGCCAGCAGCTCAGAGGCGGCAGGGTCTATGAACACTGAAGCTTTCTTT,CASSSEAAGSMNTEAFF
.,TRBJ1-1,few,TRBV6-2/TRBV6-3,TGTGCCAGCAGTTACTTAGAAAGTACTTTCTTT,CASSYLESTFF
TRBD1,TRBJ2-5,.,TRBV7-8,TGTGCCAGCAGCCCAAAGGACAGGGGGTTCGGGGGAGAGACCCAGTACTTC,CASSPKDRGFGGETQYF
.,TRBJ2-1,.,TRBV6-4,TGTGCCAGCAGTGTAGTAGGGGGATACCGCAATGAGCAGTTCTTC,CASSVVGGYRNEQFF
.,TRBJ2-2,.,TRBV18,TGTGCCAGCTCACCTAGCCTCTCCGGGGAGCTGTTTTTT,CASSPSLSGELFF
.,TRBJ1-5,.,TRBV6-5,TGTGCCAGCAGTCGCGGCGGTCCCAGCAATCAGCCCCAGCATTTT,CASSRGGPSNQPQHF
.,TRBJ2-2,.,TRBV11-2,TGTGCCAGCGCCACTACCGACACCGGGGAGCTGTTTTTT,CASATTDTGELFF
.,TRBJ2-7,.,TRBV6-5,TGTGCCAGCAACCGGGAGCCCTCCTACGAGCAGTACTTC,CASNREPSYEQYF
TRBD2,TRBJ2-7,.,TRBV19,TGTGCCAGTAGTAGATCGGCCCGGGGCGCGGGAGCTTACGAGCAGTACTTC,CASSRSARGAGAYEQYF
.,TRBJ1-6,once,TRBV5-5,TGTGCCAGCAGCTTGGCCGGGGCCTATAATTCACCCCTCCACTTT,CASSLAGAYNSPLHF
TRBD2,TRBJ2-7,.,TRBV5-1,TGCGCCAGCAGCGAGGGACTAGTAACCTACGAGCAGTACTTC,CASSEGLVTYEQYF
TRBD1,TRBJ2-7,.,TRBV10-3,TGTGCCATCAGTGAGGACAGGGGCTACGAGCAGTACTTC,CAISEDRGYEQYF
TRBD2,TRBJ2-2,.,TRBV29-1,TGCAGCGTTACGAGCGGGAGGGCCGAAGGCACCGGGGAGCTGTTTTTT,CSVTSGRAEGTGELFF
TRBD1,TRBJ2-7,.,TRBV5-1,TGCGCCAGCAGCCCGACAACGGGGACAGGGGGCTACGAGCAGTACTTC,CASSPTTGTGGYEQYF
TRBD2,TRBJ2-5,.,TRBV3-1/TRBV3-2,TGTGCCAGCCGGAGTAGCGGGAGGGCCGCAGAGACCCAGTACTTC,CASRSSGRAAETQYF
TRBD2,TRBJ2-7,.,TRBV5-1,TGCGCCAGCAGCTTGGCCCCTAGCGGAGGATACGAGCAGTACTTC,CASSLAPSGGYEQYF
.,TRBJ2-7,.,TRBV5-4,TGTGCCAGCAGCCTGACTCCTTCCTACGAGCAGTACTTC,CASSLTPSYEQYF
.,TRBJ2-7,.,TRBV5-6,TGTGCCAGCAGCTTGGCCAGGGGAACACAGACCTACGAGCAGTACTTC,CASSLARGTQTYEQYF
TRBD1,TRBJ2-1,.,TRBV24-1,TGTGCCACGAGGGGCGGGACAGGGTCCTACAATGAGCAGTTCTTC,CATRGGTGSYNEQFF
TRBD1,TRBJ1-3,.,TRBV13,TGTGCCAGCAGCTACGGCTGGACAGGGACTGGAAACACCATATATTTT,CASSYGWTGTGNTIYF
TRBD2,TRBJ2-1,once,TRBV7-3,TGTGCCAGCAGCTTATCGAGCGGGAGCCTTAGTGAGCAGTTCTTC,CASSLSSGSLSEQFF
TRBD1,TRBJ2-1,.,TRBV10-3,TGTGCCATCAGTGAACGGGACAGGTCCAATGAGCAGTTCTTC,CAISERDRSNEQFF
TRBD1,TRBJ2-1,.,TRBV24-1,TGTGCCACCTCCGAGGGGGCTGGAGACTACAATGAGCAGTTCTTC,CATSEGAGDYNEQFF
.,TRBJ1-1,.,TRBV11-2,TGTGCCAGCAGGGTTGGAGGGAACACTGAAGCTTTCTTT,CASRVGGNTEAFF
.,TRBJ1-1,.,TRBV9,TGTGCCAGCAGCGTAGTGTCAGGCATGAACACTGAAGCTTTCTTT,CASSVVSGMNTEAFF
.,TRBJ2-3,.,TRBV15,TGTGCCACCAGCCCTACCCCCTTTACCGGAGATACGCAGTATTTT,CATSPTPFTGDTQYF